The present entry profiles one T cell receptor (beta chain) with its context. Its antigen is not known. The germline gives CDR1 SGHNT, CDR2 YENEEA. With V trimmed by 1 base and J by 5 bases, 4 bases remained unmatched. The CDR3 covers 15 residues. The sample is drawn from a study of shared clonotypes between healthy human individuals. A CD45RA-negative memory subset and a CD45RA+ naive subset were separated from the CD4+ cells. Libraries were prepared by immunoSEQ multiplex PCR; TCRdb keeps only in-frame clonotypes and omits some of them. In the table there are about 1.5 million clones, 95% to 97% of which are singletons. Study-wide results and caveats: Clonotypes shared by all four sorted-subset donors had higher generation probabilities than non-shared clonotypes. Some naive CD4 clonotypes, around 5%, turned up in common across several donors.

This clonotype was obtained from a man younger than 45 in good health. Sequencing used naive CD4+ T cells sorted from blood. Specified subset: CD45RA+ positively selected. J is TRBJ2-5 and V is TRBV11-3, with TRBD2 identical over 10 bases. CDR3 amino acids: CASSLGTSGGETQYF. The DNA for the CDR3 is TGTGCCAGCAGCTTAGGGACTAGCGGAGGGGAGACCCAGTACTTC. Supplemented by reference TRBV11-3 and TRBJ2-5, the full variable domain reads EAGVVQSPRYKIIEKKQPVAFWCNPISGHNTLYWYLQNLGQGPELLIRYENEEAVDDSQLPKDRFSAERLKGVDSTLKIQPAELGDSAVYLCASSLGTSGGETQYFGPGTRLLVL.